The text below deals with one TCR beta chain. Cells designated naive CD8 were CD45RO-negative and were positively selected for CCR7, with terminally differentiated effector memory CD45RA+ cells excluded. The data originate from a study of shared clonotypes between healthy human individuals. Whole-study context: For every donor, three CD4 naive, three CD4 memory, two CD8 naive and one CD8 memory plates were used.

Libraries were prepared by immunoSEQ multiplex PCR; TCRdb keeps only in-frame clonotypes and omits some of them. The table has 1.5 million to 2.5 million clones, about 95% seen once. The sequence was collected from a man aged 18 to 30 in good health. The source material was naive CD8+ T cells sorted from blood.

Written as DNA, the CDR3 is TGTGCCTGGAGTGTAATTTTGAGGGAGCAGTACTTC. Translating it yields CAWSVILREQYF. The chain recombines TRBV30 with TRBJ2-7; D ambiguous. The CDR3 has 12 residues. V was clipped by 0 bases and J by 7 bases, with 10 bases between them. The germline CDR1 and CDR2 sequences are GTSNPN and SVGIG (reference sequence).